This TCR beta chain comes out of a study of post-analysis software for immune sequencing data. Study context: The patients showed relapsing-remitting, secondary progressive and progressive-relapsing multiple sclerosis courses.

This clonotype was picked up a small number of times. Its antigen is not identified. Study-level results: Versus controls, multiple sclerosis patients showed significantly lower diversity (normalized Chao1). Four to six TRBV segments (TRBV5-6, TRBV5-1 and TRBV20-1 among them) occurred more frequently in patients than in controls.

The authors incorporated unique molecular identifiers into the TCR beta cDNA libraries. A population of roughly 0.9 to 11 million T cells gave rise to approximately 500,000 cDNA molecules. TCRdb independently ran MiXCR on the PCR reads; one entry per CDR3 protein. The data show some 240,000 distinct CDR3 sequences, less than 40% seen once. V was trimmed by 5 bases and J by 4 bases, leaving 15 bases between them. CDR3 length: 14 amino acids. Germline CDR1 SQVTM, CDR2 ANQGSEA. This chain joins TRBV29-1 and TRBJ2-1, with D tentatively TRBD2 (6 bases). Sequencing was performed on blood. The origin of this receptor is a girl between 10 and 17 years old with multiple sclerosis. The CDR3 bases are TGCAGCGTTCTGGCTAGCGCATATTACAATGAGCAGTTCTTC. Amino acid sequence: CSVLASAYYNEQFF.